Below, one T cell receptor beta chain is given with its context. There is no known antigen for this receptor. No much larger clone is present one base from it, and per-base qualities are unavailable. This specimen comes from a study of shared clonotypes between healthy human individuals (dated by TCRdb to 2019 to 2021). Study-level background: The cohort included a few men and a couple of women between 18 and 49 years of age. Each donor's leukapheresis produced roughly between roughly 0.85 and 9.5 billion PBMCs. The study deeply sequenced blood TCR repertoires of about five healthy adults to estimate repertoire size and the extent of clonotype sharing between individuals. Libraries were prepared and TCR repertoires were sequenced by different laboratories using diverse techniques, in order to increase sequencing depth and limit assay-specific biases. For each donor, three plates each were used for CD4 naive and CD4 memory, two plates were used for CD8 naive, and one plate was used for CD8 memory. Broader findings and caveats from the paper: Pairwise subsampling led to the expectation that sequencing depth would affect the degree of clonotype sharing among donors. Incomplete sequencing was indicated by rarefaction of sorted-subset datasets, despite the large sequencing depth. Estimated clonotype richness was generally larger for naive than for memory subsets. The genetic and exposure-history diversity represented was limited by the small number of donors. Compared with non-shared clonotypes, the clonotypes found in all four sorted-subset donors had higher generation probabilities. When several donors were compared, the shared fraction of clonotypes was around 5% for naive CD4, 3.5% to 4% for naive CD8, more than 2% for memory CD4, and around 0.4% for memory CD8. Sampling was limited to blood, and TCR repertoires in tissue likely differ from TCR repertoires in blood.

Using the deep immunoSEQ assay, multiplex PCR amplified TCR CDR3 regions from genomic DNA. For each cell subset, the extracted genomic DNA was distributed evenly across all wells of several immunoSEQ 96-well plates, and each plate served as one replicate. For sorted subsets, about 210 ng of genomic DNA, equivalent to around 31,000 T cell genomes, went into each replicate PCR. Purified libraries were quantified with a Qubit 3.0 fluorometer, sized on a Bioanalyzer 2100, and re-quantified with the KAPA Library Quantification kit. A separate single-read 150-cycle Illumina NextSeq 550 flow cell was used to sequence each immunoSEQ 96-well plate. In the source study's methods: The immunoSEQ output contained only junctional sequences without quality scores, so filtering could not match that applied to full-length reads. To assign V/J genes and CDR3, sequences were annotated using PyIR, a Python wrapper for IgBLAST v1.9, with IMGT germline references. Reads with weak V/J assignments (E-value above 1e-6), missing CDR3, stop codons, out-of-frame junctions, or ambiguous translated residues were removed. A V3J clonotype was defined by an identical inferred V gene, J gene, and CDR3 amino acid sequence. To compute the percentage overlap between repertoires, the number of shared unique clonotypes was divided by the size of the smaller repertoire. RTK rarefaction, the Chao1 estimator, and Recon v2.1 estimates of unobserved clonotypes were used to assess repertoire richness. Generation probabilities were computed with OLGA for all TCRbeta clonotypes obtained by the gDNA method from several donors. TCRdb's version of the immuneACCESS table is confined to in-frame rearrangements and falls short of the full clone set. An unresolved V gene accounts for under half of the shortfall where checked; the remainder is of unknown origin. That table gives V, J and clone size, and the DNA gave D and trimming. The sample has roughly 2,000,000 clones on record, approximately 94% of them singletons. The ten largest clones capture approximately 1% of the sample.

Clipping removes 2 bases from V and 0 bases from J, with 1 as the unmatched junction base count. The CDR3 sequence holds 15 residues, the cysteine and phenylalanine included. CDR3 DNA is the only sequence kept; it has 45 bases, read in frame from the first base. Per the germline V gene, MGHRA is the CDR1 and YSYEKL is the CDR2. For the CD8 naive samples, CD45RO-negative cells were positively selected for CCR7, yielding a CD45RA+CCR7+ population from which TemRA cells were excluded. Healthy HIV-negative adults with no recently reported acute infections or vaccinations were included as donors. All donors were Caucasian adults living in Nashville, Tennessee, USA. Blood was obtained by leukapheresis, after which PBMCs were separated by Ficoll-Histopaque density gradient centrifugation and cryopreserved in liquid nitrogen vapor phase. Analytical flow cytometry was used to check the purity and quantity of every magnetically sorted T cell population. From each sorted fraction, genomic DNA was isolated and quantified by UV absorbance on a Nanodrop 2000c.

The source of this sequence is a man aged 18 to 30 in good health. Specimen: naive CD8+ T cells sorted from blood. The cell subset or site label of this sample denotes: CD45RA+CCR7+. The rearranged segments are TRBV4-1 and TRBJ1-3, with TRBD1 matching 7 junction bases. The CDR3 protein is CASSQRTGSGNTIYF. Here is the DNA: TGCGCCAGCAGCCAAAGGACAGGCTCTGGAAACACCATATATTTT.